This passage covers 21 T cell receptor beta chains from one sample sequenced in a study of blood T cell repertoires in COVID-19. The data were produced by immunoSEQ multiplex PCR, yet TCRdb's version contains in-frame clones alone and is incomplete. The sample lists 98,000 or so clones, 84% seen once, with roughly 29% in the top ten. The specimen was peripheral blood. These receptors came from a man aged 55 to 70 with acute or convalescent COVID-19.

For the CDR3, the DNA is TGCGCCAGCAGCGCACAGGGAAGAGGGAATAATGAAAAACTGTTTTTT. This encodes CASSAQGRGNNEKLFF. This sequence joins TRBV5-1 and TRBJ1-4; possibly TRBD1 for D (6 bases). The V gene's germline CDR1 is SGHRS and CDR2 YFSETQ. The CDR3 spans 16 residues. V shed 4 bases and J shed 4 bases, with 17 bases lying between them.

This clone was observed a single time. V is TRBV28 and J is TRBJ1-5; TRBD1 is a possible D gene (6 bases). The V end lost 3 bases, the J end lost 6 bases, and 12 bases lay between the germline ends. Looked up from germline, CDR1 is MDHEN and CDR2 is SYDVKM. The length of the CDR3 is 14 residues. CDR3 in DNA: TGTGCCAGCAGTTTGCGGGGGCCGCGTCAGCCCCAGCATTTT. Its translation is CASSLRGPRQPQHF.

The V gene is TRBV7-2, the J gene TRBJ2-1, with 8 bases that match TRBD2. V trimming: 1 base; J trimming: 3 bases; junction bases outside the gene matches: 5. CDR1 is SGHTA, CDR2 FQGNSA, per germline. This CDR3 region has 16 residues. CDR3 loop: CASSLVAGGLYNEQFF. The CDR3 DNA sequence: TGTGCCAGCAGCTTAGTGGCGGGGGGCCTCTACAATGAGCAGTTCTTC.

CDR3 nucleotide sequence: TGTGCCAGTACGGTGAGGCCGGGGGAGACCCAGTACTTC. The encoded protein is CASTVRPGETQYF. The chain couples TRBV19 to TRBJ2-5; D may be TRBD2 (5 bases). Trimming removed 7 bases at V and 5 bases at J, with 14 bases between. The germline V gene encodes CDR1 LNHDA and CDR2 SQIVND (reference sequence). This CDR3 spans 13 amino acids.

The chain joins TRBV29-1 to TRBJ2-2, with 9 bases identical to TRBD2. CDR3 length: 14 amino acids. The J segment lost 4 bases and the V segment lost 4 bases, leaving 4 bases of the junction unmatched. Looked up from germline, CDR1 is SQVTM and CDR2 is ANQGSEA. The CDR3 DNA is TGCAGCGTTGTAGCGGGAGAGGTCACCGGGGAGCTGTTTTTT. Translation: CSVVAGEVTGELFF.

The chain employs TRBV28 and TRBJ1-1; D is unclear. The length of the CDR3 is 13 residues. Germline V gives CDR1 MDHEN, CDR2 SYDVKM. Trimming removed 9 bases at V and 0 bases at J, with 11 bases between. The DNA for the CDR3 is TGTGCCAGTCCATCTCGGGTGAACACTGAAGCTTTCTTT. Translation gives CASPSRVNTEAFF.

This clone was counted between two and nine times. The DNA for the CDR3 is TGTGCCAGCAGCTTCAACGGGAGGGCATACACCGGGGAGCTGTTTTTT. Its protein is CASSFNGRAYTGELFF. The chain carries TRBV7-2 and TRBJ2-2; TRBD2 matches 8 bases. Trimming removed 3 bases from V and 3 bases from J; junction bases left unmatched: 6. This CDR3 contains 16 residues. Germline V CDR1 and CDR2: SGHTA, FQGNSA.

The chain carries TRBV27 and TRBJ2-3; a weak D match, TRBD1 (5 bases). The CDR3 totals 17 residues. Per germline, CDR1 MNHEY and CDR2 SMNVEV (reference sequence). V lost 2 bases, J lost 0 bases, and 15 bases lay in between. CDR3 loop: CASSLGAFRVSTDTQYF. The DNA for the CDR3 is TGTGCCAGCAGTTTAGGGGCCTTTCGGGTCAGCACAGATACGCAGTATTTT.

The chain joins TRBV6-5 to TRBJ1-5; D call uncertain. CDR1 and CDR2 from the germline V gene are MNHEY and SVGAGI. The CDR3 has 12 amino acids. Trimming took 6 bases from V and 4 from J, leaving 7 bases between them. CDR3: CASRRENQPQHF. The CDR3 DNA reads as TGTGCCAGCAGGAGAGAGAATCAGCCCCAGCATTTT.

The chain links TRBV4-3 to TRBJ1-4; 7 bases align to TRBD1. Germline CDR1 LGHNA, CDR2 YSLEER. The CDR3 loop spans 14 amino acids. The ends lost 4 bases at V and 8 bases at J; junction bases unmatched: 7. The CDR3: CASSPRDSKEKLFF. CDR3 bases: TGCGCCAGCAGCCCGAGGGACAGCAAAGAAAAACTGTTTTTT.

This clone showed up just once. The chain links TRBV27 to TRBJ2-1; 7 bases are shared with TRBD1. CDR3 length equals 14 residues. V was clipped by 3 bases and J by 4 bases; unmatched bases: 3. Germline V gene sequence: CDR1 MNHEY, CDR2 SMNVEV (reference sequence). This CDR3 is CASSFDRAYNEQFF. In DNA, the CDR3 is TGTGCCAGCAGTTTTGACAGGGCGTACAATGAGCAGTTCTTC.

The J gene is TRBJ2-5, the V gene TRBV3-1 (or the pseudogene TRBV3-2); no clear D. V was clipped by 2 bases and J by 5 bases, with 6 bases between them. CDR3 length: 12 amino acids. Germline CDR1 and CDR2: LGHDT and YNNKEL (reference sequence). The chain's CDR3 is CASSQTRETQYF. CDR3 sequence (DNA): TGTGCCAGCAGCCAAACTCGCGAGACCCAGTACTTC.

The chain couples TRBV18 to TRBJ1-1; possibly TRBD1 for D (6 bases). CDR3 length: 15 amino acids. The V and J ends lost 3 bases and 3 bases respectively, with 14 bases between them. Per germline, CDR1 KGHSH and CDR2 LQKENI. CDR3 in DNA: TGTGCCAGCTCACCTTTACAGGGTCAGGACACTGAAGCTTTCTTT. Protein product: CASSPLQGQDTEAFF.

The V and J genes are TRBV28 and TRBJ1-5; 7 nucleotides align to TRBD1. The CDR3 extends over 13 amino acids. V shed 6 bases and J 4 bases; nucleotides not matched to a gene: 3. CDR1 is MDHEN, CDR2 SYDVKM, per germline. CDR3 bases: TGTGCCAGCAGGAGACAGGGAAATCAGCCCCAGCATTTT. This sequence encodes CASRRQGNQPQHF.

The CDR3 region is CASSVAEFSTDTQYF. The CDR3 nucleotides read TGTGCCAGCAGCGTAGCAGAATTCAGCACAGATACGCAGTATTTT. The genes are TRBV9 and TRBJ2-3; D not certain. This CDR3 has 15 residues. Germline loops: CDR1 SGDLS, CDR2 YYNGEE. V gave up 0 bases and J gave up 0 bases, with 8 bases separating them. Supplemented by reference TRBV9 and TRBJ2-3, the full variable domain reads DSGVTQTPKHLITATGQRVTLRCSPRSGDLSVYWYQQSLDQGLQFLIQYYNGEERAKGNILERFSAQQFPDLHSELNLSSLELGDSALYFCASSVAEFSTDTQYFGPGTRLTVL.

This clone was seen only a few times. This sequence joins TRBV6-6 and TRBJ2-2, with D perhaps TRBD1 (5 bases). V shed 6 bases and J shed 3 bases, with 8 bases lying between them. Germline CDR1 and CDR2: MNHNY and SVGAGI (reference sequence). The CDR3 length is 13 residues. The CDR3 nucleotides are TGTGCCAGCAGGTCACAGGACACCGGGGAGCTGTTTTTT. Protein sequence: CASRSQDTGELFF.

This chain connects TRBV5-6 to TRBJ2-4, with 10 bases identical to TRBD2. V shed 5 bases and J 8 bases; nucleotides not matched to a gene: 16. The CDR3 extends over 17 amino acids. CDR1 is SGHDT, CDR2 YYEEEE, per germline. Written as DNA, the CDR3 is TGTGCCAGCAGTCTCGGACTAGCGGCTTCCCCGAGAGACATTCAGTACTTC. Protein: CASSLGLAASPRDIQYF.

The CDR3 spells CASSVFGQETQYF. Here the CDR3 DNA reads TGTGCCAGCAGTGTCTTCGGCCAAGAGACCCAGTACTTC. The rearrangement uses TRBV2 and TRBJ2-5; D unresolved. Germline lookup yields CDR1 SNHLY and CDR2 FYNNEI. CDR3 length: 13 residues. With 4 bases removed from V and 1 base from J, the gap between germline ends came to 7 bases.

This clone has just a few counts. The V gene is TRBV6-2 or TRBV6-3, the J gene TRBJ1-2; TRBD1 matches at 10 bases. Losses at the gene ends were 6 bases for V and 2 bases for J; bases not matched to a gene: 12. This CDR3 region has 17 residues. CDR1 MNHEY and CDR2 SVGEGT come from the germline V gene. The CDR3 spells CASSPGGTGAWNYGYTF. The CDR3 bases are TGTGCCAGCAGCCCTGGAGGGACAGGGGCATGGAACTATGGCTACACCTTC.

The rearrangement joins TRBV11-3 to TRBJ2-7; TRBD2 is a possible D gene (5 bases). V shed 2 bases and J shed 2 bases, with 10 bases lying between them. CDR1 is SGHNT and CDR2 is YENEEA in the germline V gene. The CDR3 is 14 amino acids. CDR3 in DNA: TGTGCCAGCAGCTTAAATGAGGGTCCCTACGAGCAGTACTTC. Translated: CASSLNEGPYEQYF.

The chain is built from TRBV19 and TRBJ1-1; D is possibly TRBD1 (5 bases). Looked up from germline, CDR1 is LNHDA and CDR2 is SQIVND (reference sequence). The CDR3 extends over 14 amino acids. The V end lost 5 bases, the J end lost 1 base, and 11 bases lay between the germline ends. The CDR3 DNA is TGTGCCAGTAGTGTAGGGGCAAGGAACACTGAAGCTTTCTTT. This sequence encodes CASSVGARNTEAFF.